Each of the 30 T cell receptor beta chains below was sequenced from the same sample in a study of identical twins. MiXCR was run by TCRdb on the 5' RACE reads, yielding one entry per CDR3 protein. The sample lists around 1.7 million distinct CDR3 sequences; around a third were seen once. Sequenced input: cord blood. The receptor set was obtained from a newborn girl in good health.

The rearrangement joins TRBV24-1 to TRBJ2-2; TRBD1 matches at 7 bases. Germline CDR1 is KGHDR and CDR2 is SFDVKD. The length of the CDR3 is 14 residues. With V trimmed by 6 bases and J by 0 bases, 0 bases remained unmatched. The CDR3 DNA reads TGTGCCACCAGTACAGGGGCGAACACCGGGGAGCTGTTTTTT. As protein: CATSTGANTGELFF.

The chain links TRBV7-2 to TRBJ2-1; D is ambiguous. Germline V gene sequence: CDR1 SGHTA, CDR2 FQGNSA. V shed 5 bases and J shed 0 bases, with 11 bases lying between them. The CDR3 extends over 15 amino acids. The CDR3 loop reads CASSGDMSSYNEQFF. DNA for the CDR3: TGTGCCAGCAGCGGAGACATGAGCTCCTACAATGAGCAGTTCTTC.

The table lists this clonotype with a few counts. V usage is TRBV11-2 and J usage is TRBJ2-1, with 12 nucleotides matching TRBD2. Trimming at V came to 5 bases and at J to 10 bases, leaving 9 bases not matched to a gene. Germline V gives CDR1 SGHAT, CDR2 FQNNGV. CDR3 size: 15 residues. CDR3 bases: TGTGCCAGCAGCCGATCCTTAGGGACTAGCGGGGAGCAGTTCTTC. Translation gives CASSRSLGTSGEQFF.

This clonotype was counted ten times or more. The V call is TRBV5-1, the J call TRBJ2-3; the D is unclear. CDR3 length: 14 amino acids. V lost 3 bases and J 0 bases, leaving 8 bases between the germline ends. Germline CDR1 reads SGHRS; CDR2 reads YFSETQ. The CDR3, as DNA: TGCGCCAGCAGCTCCGTGTCTAGCACAGATACGCAGTATTTT. This gives the protein CASSSVSSTDTQYF.

The rearrangement uses TRBV2 and TRBJ2-7; D is ambiguous. Germline assignment: CDR1 SNHLY and CDR2 FYNNEI. The ends were cut back, 6 bases at V and 5 bases at J, with 17 bases in the middle. The CDR3 runs to 14 residues. CDR3 nucleotides: TGTGCCAGCAGGTTATCCAGTCTGCTCGACGAGCAGTACTTC. Translating gives CASRLSSLLDEQYF. Full variable domain (remainder filled in from reference TRBV2 and TRBJ2-7): EPEVTQTPSHQVTQMGQEVILRCVPISNHLYFYWYRQILGQKVEFLVSFYNNEISEKSEIFDDQFSVERPDGSNFTLKIRSTKLEDSAMYFCASRLSSLLDEQYFGPGTRLTVT.

The V gene is TRBV30, the J gene TRBJ2-7; 7 positions match TRBD1. The CDR3 consists of 15 residues. The junction had 8 bases not matched to a gene; V was cut back by 0 bases and J by 3 bases. The germline CDR1 and CDR2 sequences are GTSNPN and SVGIG (reference sequence). The CDR3 sequence is CAWSVGGTANYEQYF. The DNA of the CDR3 is TGTGCCTGGAGTGTAGGTGGGACAGCGAACTACGAGCAGTACTTC.

This clonotype showed up just a few times. This chain connects TRBV11-1 to TRBJ2-1, with 7 bases identical to TRBD1. CDR3 length equals 15 residues. From germline, CDR1 is SGHAT and CDR2 FQDESV (reference sequence). The V gene end was trimmed by 5 bases and the J gene end by 3 bases; junction bases not matched to a gene: 7. The DNA of the CDR3 is TGTGCCAGCAGCCCTTCGGACAGGATCTACAATGAGCAGTTCTTC. This codes for CASSPSDRIYNEQFF.

The chain employs TRBV7-9 and TRBJ1-2, with a weak D call TRBD1 (5 bases). Per the germline V gene, CDR1 is SEHNR and CDR2 is FQNEAQ (reference sequence). The CDR3 runs 19 residues. The V and J ends lost 10 bases and 0 bases respectively, with 30 bases between them. The CDR3 loop reads CATIGLLTTSRGPNYGYTF. The CDR3 nucleotides read TGTGCCACTATAGGCTTGCTAACGACATCGCGGGGCCCTAACTATGGCTACACCTTC.

The J gene is TRBJ1-6, the V gene TRBV20-1, with 7 bases identical to TRBD1. V lost 0 bases, J lost 6 bases, and 5 bases stayed unmatched. Germline CDR1 is DFQATT and CDR2 is SNEGSKA (reference sequence). CDR3 length: 15 amino acids. CDR3 nucleotides: TGCAGTGCTAGAGACTCGGGACAGCCTAATTCACCCCTCCACTTT. It yields the protein CSARDSGQPNSPLHF.

This clonotype was seen more than once but under ten times. This chain connects TRBV6-6 to TRBJ2-5, with D possibly matching TRBD2 (5 bases). Germline V lookup: CDR1 MNHNY, CDR2 SVGAGI (reference sequence). This CDR3 is built from 15 residues. V lost 0 bases, J lost 1 base, and 9 bases lay in between. The CDR3 sequence is CASSYSRSGQETQYF. CDR3 bases: TGTGCCAGCAGTTACTCGAGAAGCGGCCAAGAGACCCAGTACTTC.

The J gene is TRBJ2-1, the V gene TRBV12-3 or TRBV12-4, with 10 positions matching TRBD2. The CDR3 runs 19 residues. Unmatched junction bases numbered 11, after V lost 3 bases and J lost 0 bases. The CDR3: CASSFRRLAGEPSYNEQFF. CDR3 DNA sequence: TGTGCCAGCAGTTTTCGTCGGCTAGCGGGAGAGCCCTCCTACAATGAGCAGTTCTTC.

This clonotype has a handful of counts. The CDR3 loop reads CATSDKPRSGANVLTF. As DNA, the CDR3 is TGTGCCACCAGTGATAAGCCGCGCTCTGGGGCCAACGTCCTGACTTTC. The V and J genes are TRBV24-1 and TRBJ2-6, with unresolved D. This CDR3 has 16 amino acids. Between the trimmed V and J ends, which lost 3 bases and 0 bases, there was a span of 8 bases. Germline CDR1 and CDR2: KGHDR and SFDVKD.

V gene TRBV12-3 or TRBV12-4 combines with J gene TRBJ2-1; the match to TRBD2 covers 8 bases. This CDR3 spans 15 amino acids. Losses at the gene ends were 6 bases for V and 4 bases for J; bases not matched to a gene: 8. The CDR3 sequence is CASREKREKYNEQFF. CDR3 DNA: TGTGCCAGCAGAGAAAAGCGGGAGAAGTACAATGAGCAGTTCTTC.

This clonotype has only a few counts. The rearrangement joins TRBV11-3 to TRBJ2-2; 7 nucleotides match TRBD1. Germline CDR1 is SGHNT and CDR2 is YENEEA. V gave up 5 bases and J gave up 5 bases; unmatched junction bases: 8. The CDR3 sequence is 15 residues long. CDR3 sequence reads: CASSPGQFATGELFF. The CDR3 region has the DNA TGTGCCAGCAGCCCGGGACAGTTCGCAACCGGGGAGCTGTTTTTT. Drawing the rest from reference TRBV11-3 and TRBJ2-2, the complete variable domain is EAGVVQSPRYKIIEKKQPVAFWCNPISGHNTLYWYLQNLGQGPELLIRYENEEAVDDSQLPKDRFSAERLKGVDSTLKIQPAELGDSAVYLCASSPGQFATGELFFGEGSRLTVL.

The gene calls are TRBV27 and TRBJ2-4; 10 positions match TRBD2. TRBJ2-7 matches the DNA end more closely, so the J call is doubtful. Germline V CDR1 and CDR2: MNHEY, SMNVEV (reference sequence). CDR3 length equals 17 residues. The CDR3 region has the DNA TGTGCCAGCAGTTCGGGGGTCTGGACTAGCGGTTTCTACGAGCAGTACTTC. This encodes CASSSGVWTSGFYEQYF.

The V call is TRBV20-1, the J call TRBJ2-5; D not certain. Trimming removed 3 bases at V and 5 bases at J, with 13 bases between. This CDR3 has 13 residues. Germline-derived CDR1 and CDR2 are DFQATT and SNEGSKA (reference sequence). CDR3 DNA: TGCAGTGCTAGCCCCGAAGTAACGGAGACCCAGTACTTC. Protein sequence: CSASPEVTETQYF.

This clonotype occurred a few times. This chain uses TRBV5-4 with TRBJ2-1, with 8 nucleotides matching TRBD2. Per the germline V gene, CDR1 is SGHNT and CDR2 is YYREEE (reference sequence). The CDR3 has 16 amino acids. V shed 3 bases and J 1 base; nucleotides not matched to a gene: 6. As DNA, the CDR3 is TGTGCCAGCAGCTCCCCCTCTAGCGGGTCCTACAATGAGCAGTTCTTC. Protein product: CASSSPSSGSYNEQFF.

This rearrangement joins TRBV12-3 or TRBV12-4 to TRBJ2-1; D not resolved. Gene TRBJ2-7 matches the end of the DNA better, so the J call may be wrong. This CDR3 is built from 15 residues. The CDR3 loop is CASSLAFTPYNEQYF. Written as DNA, the CDR3 is TGTGCCAGCAGTTTAGCCTTCACGCCCTACAATGAGCAGTACTTC.

J is TRBJ1-2 and V is TRBV29-1; D is undetermined. The CDR3 runs 13 residues. Per germline, CDR1 SQVTM and CDR2 ANQGSEA. Trimming pared 7 bases from V and 6 bases from J, leaving 18 bases between. The CDR3 nucleotides are TGCAGCGCGTTAGGTATTACCGGGAATGGCTACACCTTC. Translating it yields CSALGITGNGYTF. The variable domain in full, with the rest retrieved from reference TRBV29-1 and TRBJ1-2, is SAVISQKPSRDICQRGTSLTIQCQVDSQVTMMFWYRQQPGQSLTLIATANQGSEATYESGFVIDKFPISRPNLTFSTLTVSNMSPEDSSIYLCSALGITGNGYTFGSGTRLTVV.

In this sample, this clonotype turned up many times. J is TRBJ2-5 and V is TRBV29-1; 12 bases match TRBD1. V lost 1 base, J lost 5 bases, and 8 bases stayed unmatched. This CDR3 contains 16 residues. The germline CDR1 and CDR2 sequences are SQVTM and ANQGSEA. The CDR3 coding sequence is TGCAGCGTTGAAGCCTACCGGGACAGGGGGCTGGAGACCCAGTACTTC. This encodes CSVEAYRDRGLETQYF.

The CDR3 bases are TGTGCCAGCAGGCTTGAGGAGATTGGTTCAGATACGCAGTATTTT. Amino acid sequence: CASRLEEIGSDTQYF. This sequence joins TRBV6-1 and TRBJ2-3; D is ambiguous. The CDR3 has 15 residues. Germline CDR1 and CDR2: MNHNS and SASEGT. V was cut by 6 bases and J by 4 bases, with 17 bases left in between.

The rearrangement links TRBV24-1 to TRBJ2-7; D call uncertain. This CDR3 is 11 amino acids long. V gave up 4 bases and J gave up 12 bases, with 12 bases separating them. Germline assignment: CDR1 KGHDR and CDR2 SFDVKD. The CDR3 coding sequence is TGTGCCACCAGTGAGAGCCACGTGTGGTACTTC. It encodes CATSESHVWYF.

This clonotype came up a few times. This sequence joins TRBV5-1 and TRBJ2-1, with 16 positions matching TRBD2. J lost 8 bases, V lost 0 bases, and 8 bases had no gene match. This CDR3 region has 18 residues. Germline-derived CDR1 and CDR2 are SGHRS and YFSETQ. CDR3 DNA sequence: TGCGCCAGCAGCTTGGTAGGGACTAGCGGGAGGGCTTCCGATGAGCAGTTCTTC. Its protein is CASSLVGTSGRASDEQFF. The variable domain in full, completed from reference TRBV5-1 and TRBJ2-1, reads KAGVTQTPRYLIKTRGQQVTLSCSPISGHRSVSWYQQTPGQGLQFLFEYFSETQRNKGNFPGRFSGRQFSNSRSEMNVSTLELGDSALYLCASSLVGTSGRASDEQFFGPGTRLTVL.

This clonotype was seen a few times. The CDR3 here is CASTGSSYNSPLHF. CDR3 in DNA: TGTGCCTCTACAGGGAGCTCCTATAATTCACCCCTCCACTTT. V is TRBV30 and J is TRBJ1-6, with a possible D match to TRBD1 (6 bases). The length of the CDR3 is 14 residues. Trimming removed 7 bases at V and 0 bases at J, with 10 bases between. The germline gives CDR1 GTSNPN, CDR2 SVGIG (reference sequence).

The gene calls are TRBV2 and TRBJ2-3, with D possibly being TRBD1 (5 bases). The CDR3 is 13 residues long. CDR1 is SNHLY and CDR2 is FYNNEI in the germline V gene. V lost 8 bases and J lost 3, with 12 bases in between. The CDR3 protein is CASWYQGTDTQYF. In nucleotides, the CDR3 is TGTGCCAGCTGGTATCAGGGAACAGATACGCAGTATTTT.

The CDR3 bases are TGCAGTGGCCTCCGGGACACCTACGAGCAGTACTTC. Amino acid sequence: CSGLRDTYEQYF. The chain carries TRBV20-1 and TRBJ2-5, with D maybe TRBD1 (6 bases). Matching the DNA end better, TRBJ2-7 makes the J call doubtful. The germline gives CDR1 DFQATT, CDR2 SNEGSKA (reference sequence). The length of the CDR3 is 12 residues.

This chain uses TRBV28 with TRBJ2-1; either TRBD1 or TRBD2 may fit D (6 bases each). The V gene's germline CDR1 is MDHEN and CDR2 SYDVKM. V lost 2 bases to trimming and J lost 4 bases, with 12 bases between them. There are 15 residues in the CDR3. The CDR3 is CASSLPGAPYNEQFF. Written as DNA, the CDR3 is TGTGCCAGCAGTTTACCGGGGGCACCTTACAATGAGCAGTTCTTC.

This clonotype was found a few times. The chain joins TRBV5-6 to TRBJ1-2; 7 bases agree with TRBD1. CDR1 SGHDT and CDR2 YYEEEE come from the germline V gene. The CDR3 has 14 amino acids. V lost 4 bases and J lost 2; bases outside the gene matches: 5. The CDR3 DNA reads as TGTGCCAGCAGCCCGACAGGGCTCAACTATGGCTACACCTTC. Translated, it gives CASSPTGLNYGYTF.

This clonotype was counted many times. The chain has TRBV10-3 and TRBJ2-5; the D gene is possibly TRBD2 (6 bases). The CDR3 has 12 residues. V was clipped by 6 bases and J by 2 bases, with 7 bases between them. CDR1 is ENHRY and CDR2 is SYGVKD in the germline V gene. In nucleotides, the CDR3 is TGTGCCATCAGCAGCGGGCAAGAGACCCAGTACTTC. It encodes CAISSGQETQYF.

The chain couples TRBV15 to TRBJ2-1; D not resolved. Trimming pared 1 base from V and 13 bases from J, leaving 23 bases between. The CDR3 runs to 16 residues. CDR1 and CDR2 from the germline V gene are LNHNV and YYDKDF (reference sequence). The CDR3 nucleotides are TGTGCCACCAGCAGAGGGAAAGGATCGTTCCAAGAGACCCAGTTCTTC. Protein sequence: CATSRGKGSFQETQFF.